This is a list of T cell receptor beta chains from one sample in a study of post-analysis software for immune sequencing data. TCRdb processed the PCR reads anew with MiXCR; each CDR3 protein has one entry. The sample contains approximately 660,000 distinct CDR3 sequences, roughly three fifths of which appear only once. The sample was blood. The receptors originated from a girl aged 2 to 9 with multiple sclerosis. Both conserved end residues are part of each CDR3. D genes are given only for firm matches. Size is omitted from some rows. Given values are once, few, many or a class for expanded clones.

j_call cdr3_length clone_size d_call v_call cdr3_aa cdr3_nt
TRBJ2-5 14 - - TRBV5-5 CASSLAVLQETQYF TGTGCCAGCAGCTTGGCAGTCCTGCAAGAGACCCAGTACTTC
TRBJ1-5 13 - - TRBV27 CASSLTAGQPQHF TGTGCCAGCAGTTTAACCGCGGGCCAGCCCCAGCATTTT
TRBJ2-3 14 - TRBD2 TRBV7-8 CASSPGLATHTQYF TGTGCCAGCAGCCCGGGACTAGCGACTCATACGCAGTATTTT
TRBJ2-5 13 few TRBD2 TRBV29-1 CSVAPGGEETQYF TGCAGCGTTGCTCCGGGAGGGGAAGAGACCCAGTACTTC
TRBJ1-2 13 - - TRBV10-3 CAISESQGCGYTF TGTGCCATCAGTGAGTCCCAGGGCTGTGGCTACACCTTC
TRBJ1-2 13 - - TRBV20-1 CSARARGNYGYTF TGCAGTGCTAGAGCCAGGGGTAACTATGGCTACACCTTC
TRBJ2-7 16 - - TRBV11-2 CASSRIGTSSSYEQYF TGTGCCAGCAGCCGGATAGGGACGAGCAGCTCCTACGAGCAGTACTTC
TRBJ2-4 20 - TRBD2 TRBV6-2/TRBV6-3 CASSYRRTSGGTVAKNIQYF TGTGCCAGCAGTTACCGGCGGACTAGCGGGGGGACTGTAGCCAAAAACATTCAGTACTTC
TRBJ1-2 14 - TRBD1 TRBV7-2 CASSGSGGARGYTF TGTGCCAGCAGCGGATCAGGGGGCGCGAGGGGCTACACCTTC
TRBJ2-3 15 - TRBD1 TRBV29-1 CSGTGTGGAVDTQYF TGCAGCGGTACCGGGACAGGGGGCGCGGTAGATACGCAGTATTTT
TRBJ2-1 15 few - TRBV3-1 CASSQGLDSYNEQFF TGTGCCAGCAGCCAAGGGCTGGACTCCTACAATGAGCAGTTCTTC
TRBJ2-1 15 - TRBD1 TRBV7-3 CASSLEQGMYNEQFF TGTGCCAGCAGCTTAGAACAGGGGATGTACAATGAGCAGTTCTTC
TRBJ2-1 15 few TRBD2 TRBV7-7 CASSTLAGGHNEQFF TGTGCCAGCAGCACATTAGCGGGGGGGCACAATGAGCAGTTCTTC
TRBJ1-2 14 - - TRBV12-3/TRBV12-4 CASSLGRDNYGYTF TGTGCCAGCAGTTTGGGTAGGGATAACTATGGCTACACCTTC
TRBJ1-5 17 once TRBD1 TRBV19 CANSIIQGQGGNQPQHF TGTGCCAATAGTATTATACAGGGACAGGGAGGCAATCAGCCCCAGCATTTT
TRBJ2-7 12 once - TRBV29-1 CSVRTDLYEQYF TGCAGCGTGCGGACAGACCTCTACGAGCAGTACTTC
TRBJ1-6 17 - - TRBV12-3/TRBV12-4 CASRTKFGSSYNSPLHF TGTGCCAGCAGGACCAAATTCGGGAGTTCCTATAATTCACCCCTCCACTTT
TRBJ1-2 14 - TRBD1 TRBV6-5 CASSSGQGSVGYTF TGCGCCAGCAGTTCTGGACAGGGCTCTGTTGGCTACACCTTC
TRBJ2-3 17 - - TRBV7-2 CASSRSVQTVSTDTQYF TGTGCCAGCAGTAGAAGCGTCCAAACCGTTAGCACGGATACGCAGTATTTT
TRBJ2-1 16 - TRBD2 TRBV18 CASSPKGRGDYNEQFF TGTGCCAGCTCACCAAAAGGGCGGGGGGACTACAATGAGCAGTTCTTC
TRBJ1-1 15 - TRBD1 TRBV20-1 CSASPRDRADTEAFF TGCAGTGCTTCGCCCAGGGACAGGGCAGACACTGAAGCTTTCTTT
TRBJ2-5 11 few - TRBV20-1 CSAPREETQYF TGCAGTGCTCCTCGAGAGGAGACCCAGTACTTC
TRBJ2-1 13 - - TRBV7-9 CASSAGQYNEQFF TGTGCCAGCAGCGCGGGACAATACAATGAGCAGTTCTTC
TRBJ2-7 16 few - TRBV7-2 CASSRRVGGSSYEQYF TGTGCCAGCAGCCGTCGGGTTGGAGGGAGCTCCTACGAGCAGTACTTC
TRBJ2-3 17 - TRBD2 TRBV12-3/TRBV12-4 CASSLTFPSGGVDTQYF TGTGCCAGCAGTTTAACGTTTCCTAGCGGGGGGGTGGATACGCAGTATTTT
TRBJ1-4 13 - - TRBV10-2 CASSPDSDEKLFF TGCGCCAGCAGTCCGGACAGTGATGAAAAACTGTTTTTT
TRBJ2-5 13 - - TRBV5-1 CASSRSPVETQYF TGCGCCAGCAGCCGCTCCCCCGTGGAGACCCAGTACTTC
TRBJ2-3 14 few - TRBV29-1 CSVEDRGEADTQYF TGCAGCGTTGAAGACAGGGGAGAGGCAGATACGCAGTATTTT
TRBJ1-1 15 once - TRBV6-2/TRBV6-3 CASRGLRRGDTEAFF TGTGCCAGCAGGGGACTGCGACGTGGGGACACTGAAGCTTTCTTT
TRBJ2-1 17 - TRBD2 TRBV4-3 CASSRGLAGGSVDEQFF TGCGCCAGCAGCCGGGGACTAGCGGGGGGGAGTGTAGATGAGCAGTTCTTC
TRBJ2-7 12 - - TRBV29-1 CSVASNSYEQYF TGCAGCGTTGCCTCCAACTCGTACGAGCAGTACTTC